This entry features one TCR beta chain sequence. What it binds is not known. TCRdb redid the calling of the 5' RACE reads with MiXCR, one entry per CDR3 protein. This table holds about 180,000 distinct CDR3 sequences, around 20% found once. These data belong to a study of T-cell memory formation after mild COVID-19. The V end was cut by 5 bases, the J end by 4 bases, with 17 bases between. Germline-derived CDR1 and CDR2 are MNHEY and SVGEGT. This CDR3 has 15 amino acids. Overall study findings and caveats: Cross-reactive memory apparently joined, as some responding clones appeared in pre-infection memory. Proof of SARS-CoV-2 specificity was absent for the second-wave clones that crested on day 37. Clones contracting over day 15 to 85 were CD4/CD8 balanced, with later expanders leaning CD4+.

The receptor was derived from a man younger than 30 who had mild COVID-19 (a few samples of this study predate the infection). Cell type and time point are not known. The rearrangement links TRBV6-2 or TRBV6-3 to TRBJ1-1; D possibly corresponds to TRBD1 (5 bases). The sample consisted of PBMCs or a T cell subset sorted from them (not recorded which). The CDR3 region is CASSEPGLLGTEAFF. The CDR3 DNA is TGTGCCAGCAGTGAACCGGGACTTTTGGGCACTGAAGCTTTCTTT.